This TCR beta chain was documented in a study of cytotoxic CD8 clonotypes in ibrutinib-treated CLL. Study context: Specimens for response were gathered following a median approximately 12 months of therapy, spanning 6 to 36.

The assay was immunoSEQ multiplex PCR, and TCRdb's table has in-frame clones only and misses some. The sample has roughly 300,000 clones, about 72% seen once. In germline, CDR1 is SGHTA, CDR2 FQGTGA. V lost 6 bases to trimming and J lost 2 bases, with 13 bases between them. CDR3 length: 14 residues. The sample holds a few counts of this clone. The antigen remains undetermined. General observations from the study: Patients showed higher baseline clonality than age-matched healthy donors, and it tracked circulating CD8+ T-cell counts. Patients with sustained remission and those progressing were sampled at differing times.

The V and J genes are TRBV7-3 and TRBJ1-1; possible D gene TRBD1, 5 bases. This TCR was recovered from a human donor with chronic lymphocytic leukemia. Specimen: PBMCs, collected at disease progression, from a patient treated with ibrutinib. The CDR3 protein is CASRPGPGNTEAFF. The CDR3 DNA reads TGTGCCAGCAGACCGGGACCGGGAAACACTGAAGCTTTCTTT. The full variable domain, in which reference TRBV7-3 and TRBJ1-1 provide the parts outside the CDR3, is GAGVSQTPSNKVTEKGKYVELRCDPISGHTALYWYRQSLGQGPEFLIYFQGTGAADDSGLPNDRFFAVRPEGSVSTLKIQRTERGDSAVYLCASRPGPGNTEAFFGQGTRLTVV.